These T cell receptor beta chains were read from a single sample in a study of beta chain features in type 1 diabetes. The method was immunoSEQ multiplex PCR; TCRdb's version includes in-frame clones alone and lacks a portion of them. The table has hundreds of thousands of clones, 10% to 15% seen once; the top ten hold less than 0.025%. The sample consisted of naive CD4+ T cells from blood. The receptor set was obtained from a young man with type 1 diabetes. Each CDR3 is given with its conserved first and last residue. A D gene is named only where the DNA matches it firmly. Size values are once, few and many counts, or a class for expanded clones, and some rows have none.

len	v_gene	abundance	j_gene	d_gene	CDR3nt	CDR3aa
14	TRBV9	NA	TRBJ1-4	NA	TGTGCCAGCAGCATCCGGCCGGGGGTGGGGAAACTGTTTTTT	CASSIRPGVGKLFF
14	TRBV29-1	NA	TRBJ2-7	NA	TGCAGCGTTCGGGGGCAGCCACCCTCCTACGAGCAGTACTTC	CSVRGQPPSYEQYF
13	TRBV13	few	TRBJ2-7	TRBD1	TGTGCCAGCAGCTTGGGACAGGGGTACGAGCAGTACTTC	CASSLGQGYEQYF
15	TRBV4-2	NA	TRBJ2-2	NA	TGTGCCAGCAGTCGAGGGATGATCGACACCGGGGAGCTGTTTTTT	CASSRGMIDTGELFF
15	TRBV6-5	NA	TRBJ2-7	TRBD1	TGTGCCAGCAGCCCACTGACAGGGTCAGACTACGAGCAGTACTTC	CASSPLTGSDYEQYF
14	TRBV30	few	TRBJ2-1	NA	TGTGCCTGGAGTCCCCGCAGACTATACAATGAGCAGTTCTTC	CAWSPRRLYNEQFF
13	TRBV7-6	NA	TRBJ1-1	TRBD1	TGTGCCAGCGGCGGGACAGCGAACACTGAAGCTTTCTTT	CASGGTANTEAFF
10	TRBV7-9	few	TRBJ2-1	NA	TGTGCCGGCGGAGGGAATGAGCAGTTCTTC	CAGGGNEQFF
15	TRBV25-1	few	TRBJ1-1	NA	TGTGCCAGCAGTGAGGGAACAGCAATGAACACTGAAGCTTTCTTT	CASSEGTAMNTEAFF
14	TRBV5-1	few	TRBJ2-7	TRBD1	TGCGCCAGCAGCGGAAGGACAGGGGACGGCGAGCAGTACTTC	CASSGRTGDGEQYF
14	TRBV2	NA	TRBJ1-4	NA	TGTGCCAGCAGTCAGGGGTCGGCTAATGAAAAACTGTTTTTT	CASSQGSANEKLFF
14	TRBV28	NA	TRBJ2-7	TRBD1	TGTGCCAGCACACGGACAGGGGGGATTTACGAGCAGTACTTC	CASTRTGGIYEQYF
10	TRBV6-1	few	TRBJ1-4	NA	TGTGCCAGCAGTGAAGCTAAACTGTTTTTT	CASSEAKLFF
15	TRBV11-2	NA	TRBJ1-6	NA	TGTGCCAGCAGCTTAGGCTCGTCAAGTAATTCACCCCTCCACTTT	CASSLGSSSNSPLHF
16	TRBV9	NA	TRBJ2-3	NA	TGTGCCAGCACCCCTGGGGGGGGGCAATGGACAGATACGCAGTATTTT	CASTPGGGQWTDTQYF
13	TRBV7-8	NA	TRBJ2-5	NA	TGTGCCAGCAGCCAGGGGGAGGGCGAGACCCAGTACTTC	CASSQGEGETQYF
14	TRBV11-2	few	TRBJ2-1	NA	TGTGCCAGCAGCTTAGAATTGGAGAGGAATGAGCAGTTCTTC	CASSLELERNEQFF
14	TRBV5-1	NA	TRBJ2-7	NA	TGCGCCAGCAGCTTGGGTGTGGGTAACTACGAGCAGTACTTC	CASSLGVGNYEQYF
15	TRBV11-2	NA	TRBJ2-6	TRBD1	TGTGCCAGCACCCCGACAGGGACTGGGGCCAACGTCCTGACTTTC	CASTPTGTGANVLTF
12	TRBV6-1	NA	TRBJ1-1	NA	TGTGCCAGCAAAACAGGGAGCACTGAAGCTTTCTTT	CASKTGSTEAFF
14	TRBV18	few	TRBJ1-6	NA	TGTGCCAGCTCCCCTACGAGGGACAATTCACCCCTCCACTTT	CASSPTRDNSPLHF
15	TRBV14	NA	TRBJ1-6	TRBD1	TGTGCCAGCAGCCCGGAACAGGGGCCAGGATCACCCCTCCACTTT	CASSPEQGPGSPLHF
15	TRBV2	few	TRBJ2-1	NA	TGTGCCAGCAGTGGCTCCACAGGGACCTACAATGAGCAGTTCTTC	CASSGSTGTYNEQFF
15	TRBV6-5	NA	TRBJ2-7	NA	TGTGCCAGCAGTACCCCCGGGACACCCTCCTACGAGCAGTACTTC	CASSTPGTPSYEQYF
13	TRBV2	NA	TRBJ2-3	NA	TGTGCCAGCAGTGAAAACCCCACAGATACGCAGTATTTT	CASSENPTDTQYF
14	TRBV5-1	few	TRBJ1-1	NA	TGCGCCAGCAGCTTGGGGGGAGGAGACACTGAAGCTTTCTTT	CASSLGGGDTEAFF
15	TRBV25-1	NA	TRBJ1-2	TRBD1	TGTGCCAGCACCGGAGGGGACAGGGGAATGGATGGCTACACCTTC	CASTGGDRGMDGYTF
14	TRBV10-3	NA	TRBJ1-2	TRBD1	TGTGCCATCACCGACAGGGGGCCCGACTATGGCTACACCTTC	CAITDRGPDYGYTF
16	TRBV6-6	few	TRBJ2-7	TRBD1	TGTGCCAGCAGTTCGCCGGACAGGGTGGCCCGCTACGAGCAGTACTTC	CASSSPDRVARYEQYF
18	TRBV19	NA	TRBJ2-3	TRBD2	TGTGCCAGTAGTATCTCGGCTAGCGGGGGGCCGAGCACAGATACGCAGTATTTT	CASSISASGGPSTDTQYF
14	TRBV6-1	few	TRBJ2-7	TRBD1	TGTGCCTGCTCCGGGACAGCCTCCCCCGCCGAGCAGTACTTC	CACSGTASPAEQYF
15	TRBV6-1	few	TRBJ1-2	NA	TGTGCCAGCAGTGAAATTCCCCCGGACCGCTATGGCTACACCTTC	CASSEIPPDRYGYTF
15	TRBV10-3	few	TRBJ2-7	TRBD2	TGTGCCATCGGCCCTCCTAGCGGGGTTTCCTACGAGCAGTACTTC	CAIGPPSGVSYEQYF
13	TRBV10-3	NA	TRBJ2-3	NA	TGTGCCATCAGTGAGTTTCAGTCAGATACGCAGTATTTT	CAISEFQSDTQYF
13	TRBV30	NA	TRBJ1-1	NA	TGTGCCTGGAGTTCGAAACTGAACACTGAAGCTTTCTTT	CAWSSKLNTEAFF
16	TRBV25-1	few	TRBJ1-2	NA	TGTGCCAGCAGTGAAGCGGGACGGAACGCTAACTATGGCTACACCTTC	CASSEAGRNANYGYTF
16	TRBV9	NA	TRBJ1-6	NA	TGTGCCAGCAGCGTAGGGGGGCGAGGTGGTAATTCACCCCTCCACTTT	CASSVGGRGGNSPLHF
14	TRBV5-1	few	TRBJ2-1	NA	TGCGCCAGCAGCTTGGTAACAGCATACAATGAGCAGTTCTTC	CASSLVTAYNEQFF
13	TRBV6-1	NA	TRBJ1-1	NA	TGTGCCAGCTCGGGGGGGACGAACACTGAAGCTTTCTTT	CASSGGTNTEAFF
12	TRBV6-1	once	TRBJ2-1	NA	TGTGCCACCAGGGGAGGGGACAATGAGCAGTTCTTC	CATRGGDNEQFF
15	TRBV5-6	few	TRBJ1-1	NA	TGTGCCAGCAGCTTTTGGACGGGGATGAACACTGAAGCTTTCTTT	CASSFWTGMNTEAFF
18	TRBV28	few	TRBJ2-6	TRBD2	TGTGCCAGCAGTCCCCGGACCCGGGGACTAGCTGGGGCCAACGTCCTGACTTTC	CASSPRTRGLAGANVLTF
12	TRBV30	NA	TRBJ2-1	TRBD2	TGTGCCTGGAGCCCGGGGGGGGATGAGCAGTTCTTC	CAWSPGGDEQFF
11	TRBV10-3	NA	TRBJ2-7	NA	TGTGCCACCGGCCAGCATTACGAGCAGTACTTC	CATGQHYEQYF
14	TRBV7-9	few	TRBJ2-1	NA	TGTGCCAGCAGCTTAGGGTATCGAGTCGATGAGCAGTTCTTC	CASSLGYRVDEQFF
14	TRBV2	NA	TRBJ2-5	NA	TGTGCCAGCAGTGCCCCCCCTAGCCAAGAGACCCAGTACTTC	CASSAPPSQETQYF
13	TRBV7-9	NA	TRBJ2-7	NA	TGTGCCAGCAGCTCTGCAGGGGTCTACGAGCAGTACTTC	CASSSAGVYEQYF
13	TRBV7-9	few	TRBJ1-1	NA	TGTGCCAGCAGTAAGGACAGCCACACTGAAGCTTTCTTT	CASSKDSHTEAFF
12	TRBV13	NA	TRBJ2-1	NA	TGTGCCAGCAGCCGGAGGACTGATGAGCAGTTCTTC	CASSRRTDEQFF
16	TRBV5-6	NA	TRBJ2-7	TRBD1	TGTGCCAGCAGCTTGGAACCCGGGACAGGGTACTACGAGCAGTACTTC	CASSLEPGTGYYEQYF
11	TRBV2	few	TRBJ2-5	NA	TGTGCCAGCATGTACCAAGAGACCCAGTACTTC	CASMYQETQYF
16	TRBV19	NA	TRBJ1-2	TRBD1	TGTGCCAGTAGTATGGACAGGCGAAACCCTAACTATGGCTACACCTTC	CASSMDRRNPNYGYTF
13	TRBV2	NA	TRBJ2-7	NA	TGTGCCAGCAGTGAAAGGAGAACCTACGAGCAGTACTTC	CASSERRTYEQYF
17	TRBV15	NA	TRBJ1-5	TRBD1	TGTGCCACCAGCAGAACCATGGGACAGGGGGCTGAGCAGCCCCAGCATTTT	CATSRTMGQGAEQPQHF
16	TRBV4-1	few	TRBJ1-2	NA	TGCGCCAGCAGCCAAGATCAAAGCGGGACGACCTATGGCTACACCTTC	CASSQDQSGTTYGYTF
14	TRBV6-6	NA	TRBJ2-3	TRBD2	TGTGCCAGCAGACCGACTAGCAACACAGATACGCAGTATTTT	CASRPTSNTDTQYF
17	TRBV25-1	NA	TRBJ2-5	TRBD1	TGTGCCAGCAGTGAATTATCTGGTAGGGACAGCAAGGAGACCCAGTACTTC	CASSELSGRDSKETQYF
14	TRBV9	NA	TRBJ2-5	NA	TGTGCCAGCAGCGTAGCCCCAGGCCAAGAGACCCAGTACTTC	CASSVAPGQETQYF
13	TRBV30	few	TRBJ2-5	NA	TGTGCCTGGAGCGTGGGGCTACAAGAGACCCAGTACTTC	CAWSVGLQETQYF